This is a list of T cell receptor beta chains from one sample in a study of blood T cell repertoires in COVID-19. Some clones are missing from TCRdb's copy, which holds only in-frame ones; the method was immunoSEQ multiplex PCR. The data contain approximately 310,000 clones, roughly nine tenths of them singletons. The specimen sequenced was PBMCs or T cells enriched from blood (not recorded which). Source of these receptors: a man aged 60-69 years who had recovered from COVID-19. Both conserved end residues are part of each CDR3. The D gene is left open where the match is weak. Rows give clone size only sometimes, using once, few, many, or a class for an expanded clone.

V gene	D gene	J gene	clone size	CDR3 DNA	CDR3 protein
TRBV24-1	-	TRBJ2-1	-	TGTGCCACCAGTGTAGCCGAGTCCTACAATGAGCAGTTCTTC	CATSVAESYNEQFF
TRBV3-1/TRBV3-2	-	TRBJ1-5	once	TGTGCCAGCAGCCAAGGTCATTCTGAGAATCAGCCCCAGCATTTT	CASSQGHSENQPQHF
TRBV9	-	TRBJ2-1	-	TGTGCCAGCAGCTTCCGGGAGACCCTCTACAATGAGCAGTTCTTC	CASSFRETLYNEQFF
TRBV6-5	-	TRBJ2-1	-	TGTGCCAGCAGCGTGGCGGGGGCGGCTTACAATGAGCAGTTCTTC	CASSVAGAAYNEQFF
TRBV13	TRBD1	TRBJ2-3	-	TGTGCCAGCAGCTACACAGGGGGAAGCACAGATACGCAGTATTTT	CASSYTGGSTDTQYF
TRBV27	TRBD1	TRBJ1-2	-	TGTGCCAGCAGTTTCACAGGGGGCAACTATGGCTACACCTTC	CASSFTGGNYGYTF
TRBV5-6	-	TRBJ2-5	-	TGTGCCAGCAGCCTTAGGGGAGGCCCGGGGACCCAGTACTTC	CASSLRGGPGTQYF
TRBV11-3	-	TRBJ2-1	-	TGTGCCAGCAGCGAAGGGCGGGCCACCTACAATGAGCAGTTCTTC	CASSEGRATYNEQFF
TRBV5-1	-	TRBJ2-7	-	TGCGCCAGCAGCTTGATGGGGACCGCCGCCGGGGGCGAGCAGTACTTC	CASSLMGTAAGGEQYF
TRBV7-3	TRBD1	TRBJ2-7	-	TGTGCCAGCAGCTTAAGAATGGGACAGGGGGCCTCCTACGAGCAGTACTTC	CASSLRMGQGASYEQYF
TRBV19	-	TRBJ1-5	-	TGTGCCAGTAGTACAGGTGATCGGAATCAGCCCCAGCATTTT	CASSTGDRNQPQHF
TRBV3-1/TRBV3-2	TRBD1	TRBJ2-5	-	TGTGCCAGCAGCCAAGTAAACAGGGGATTGGGAGAGACCCAGTACTTC	CASSQVNRGLGETQYF
TRBV6-4	-	TRBJ2-7	-	TGTGCCAGCGGCCTTGGGGCCCTGGTCTCCTACGAGCAGTACTTC	CASGLGALVSYEQYF
TRBV5-1	TRBD1	TRBJ1-2	-	TGCGCCAGCAGCTTGGATGGACAGGGTGGTGGCTACACCTTC	CASSLDGQGGGYTF
TRBV5-1	-	TRBJ2-2	-	TGCGCCAGCAGCTTGGTCCCACAGGGAGCCGGGGAGCTGTTTTTT	CASSLVPQGAGELFF
TRBV18	-	TRBJ2-7	-	TGTGCCAGCTCACCATCCCAGGGGCCCAATTCTGGCTACGAGCAGTACTTC	CASSPSQGPNSGYEQYF
TRBV6-2/TRBV6-3	-	TRBJ1-2	-	TGTGCCAGCAGCCCCGTAGGGAGCAGTAACTATGGCTACACCTTC	CASSPVGSSNYGYTF
TRBV11-2	TRBD2	TRBJ2-7	-	TGTGCCAGCAGCTTAGCCAGAACTAGCGGGCCGAACGAGCAGTACTTC	CASSLARTSGPNEQYF
TRBV27	TRBD1	TRBJ1-6	-	TGTGCCAGCAGCACAGGGGTCGGAAGGCCCCTCCACTTT	CASSTGVGRPLHF
TRBV6-2/TRBV6-3	TRBD1	TRBJ1-1	few	TGTGCCAGCAGTACCCCCGGACAGGGGATCATGAACACTGAAGCTTTCTTT	CASSTPGQGIMNTEAFF
TRBV19	TRBD2	TRBJ2-1	-	TGTGCCAGTAGTTTCGGACTAGCGGGACCCAATGAGCAGTTCTTC	CASSFGLAGPNEQFF
TRBV28	-	TRBJ2-4	-	TGTGCCAGCAGTTTTCCGGGAGCCACCGGGGTGGAAAACATTCAGTACTTC	CASSFPGATGVENIQYF
TRBV12-3/TRBV12-4	-	TRBJ1-3	-	TGTGCCAGCAGTTTAATTACTGGAAACACCATATATTTT	CASSLITGNTIYF
TRBV5-4	TRBD2	TRBJ2-1	-	TGTGCCAGCAGCCCGACTAGCGGGGTATACAATGAGCAGTTCTTC	CASSPTSGVYNEQFF
TRBV25-1	-	TRBJ1-2	-	TGTGCCAGCAGTGAATCGGGAGGTGTGGGGAGTGGCTACACCTTC	CASSESGGVGSGYTF
TRBV7-9	-	TRBJ2-7	-	TGTGCCAGCAGCTTAGGGCAGCCAGGGAACCACGAGCAGTACTTC	CASSLGQPGNHEQYF
TRBV6-6	-	TRBJ1-1	-	TGTGCCAGCAGTTACTCGCAGGCGAACACTGAAGCTTTCTTT	CASSYSQANTEAFF
TRBV27	-	TRBJ2-5	-	TGTGCCAGCAGTTTATCCCCCAACATTCCCACAGGGCTGGAGACCCAGTACTTC	CASSLSPNIPTGLETQYF
TRBV25-1	-	TRBJ2-7	-	TGTGCCAGCAGTGACGGGTGGGAGCAGTACTTC	CASSDGWEQYF
TRBV5-1	TRBD2	TRBJ2-1	-	TGCGCCAGCAGCTTGTTTAGCGGGAGGGCCAATGAGCAGTTCTTC	CASSLFSGRANEQFF
TRBV24-1	TRBD2	TRBJ2-1	-	TGTGCCACCAGTGACAAAATAGCGGGAGGTCGATACAATGAGCAGTTCTTC	CATSDKIAGGRYNEQFF